A single sample is the source of the 12 T cell receptor beta chains below, sequenced in a study of cytomegalovirus exposure and HLA in healthy donors. The repertoire was sequenced with immunoSEQ multiplex PCR; TCRdb's copy has only in-frame clones and lacks some. The sample contains about 240,000 clones, 70% to 90% of which appear only once. The sample comprised PBMCs. The receptors here all came from a woman between 25 and 40 years old in good health and CMV-seropositive.

The chain employs TRBV12-5 and TRBJ2-3; 7 bases fit TRBD2. The trim removed 6 bases at V and 8 bases at J, leaving 5 bases unmatched. The CDR3 length is 12 residues. Germline V CDR1 and CDR2: LGHNT, FRNRAP. The CDR3 nucleotides read TGTGCTAGTGGCCCTAAGCGGGGTACGCAGTATTTT. Residues: CASGPKRGTQYF. Supplemented by reference TRBV12-5 and TRBJ2-3, the full variable domain reads DARVTQTPRHKVTEMGQEVTMRCQPILGHNTVFWYRQTMMQGLELLAYFRNRAPLDDSGMPKDRFSAEMPDATLATLKIQPSEPRDSAVYFCASGPKRGTQYFGPGTRLTVL.

The chain combines TRBV27 with TRBJ2-7; 8 nucleotides line up with TRBD2. The CDR3 length is 15 residues. Germline assignment: CDR1 MNHEY and CDR2 SMNVEV (reference sequence). V was pared by 3 bases and J by 6 bases, with 10 bases of the junction left unmatched. CDR3 loop: CASSFNTGGPLEQYF. The CDR3 DNA sequence: TGTGCCAGCAGTTTCAATACGGGAGGGCCGCTCGAGCAGTACTTC.

The chain carries TRBV2 and TRBJ2-7; TRBD2 aligns across 12 bases. Germline loops: CDR1 SNHLY, CDR2 FYNNEI. The CDR3 length is 14 residues. Trimming cost V 5 bases and J 5 bases; bases outside gene matches: 4. In DNA, the CDR3 is TGTGCCAGCAGTATGACTAGCGGGAGCCACGAGCAGTACTTC. Its translation: CASSMTSGSHEQYF.

The rearrangement uses TRBV6-5 and TRBJ2-3, with D tentatively TRBD2 (5 bases). The CDR3 runs to 15 residues. The germline V gene encodes CDR1 MNHEY and CDR2 SVGAGI. V lost 2 bases and J 6 bases, leaving 15 bases between the germline ends. The CDR3 nucleotides are TGTGCCAGCAGTTACGTTTCGGGAAACTCGGATACGCAGTATTTT. Translated: CASSYVSGNSDTQYF.

V and J are TRBV9 and TRBJ2-3; TRBD1 aligns across 8 bases. Trimming took 3 bases from V and 2 from J; bases not matched to a gene: 8. The CDR3 runs 16 residues. Germline CDR1 reads SGDLS; CDR2 reads YYNGEE. In DNA form, the CDR3 reads TGTGCCAGCAGCGACTTGAGGACAGGGCACACAGATACGCAGTATTTT. Its translation is CASSDLRTGHTDTQYF.

The chain couples TRBV5-6 to TRBJ2-1; the D gene is possibly TRBD2 (7 bases). Trimming took off 4 bases at V and 4 bases at J, with 9 bases between the two ends. Germline CDR1 is SGHDT and CDR2 is YYEEEE. The CDR3 length is 13 residues. CDR3 bases: TGTGCCAGCAGCCGGGGGGCGTACAATGAGCAGTTCTTC. Protein sequence: CASSRGAYNEQFF.

A few counts support this clone. The chain is built from TRBV18 and TRBJ2-7; no clear D gene. CDR3 length: 13 residues. Trimming left V 0 bases short and J 3 bases short, with 6 bases between. Germline V gives CDR1 KGHSH, CDR2 LQKENI. The CDR3 nucleotides read TGTGCCAGCTCACCACCTGAGCACTACGAGCAGTACTTC. It yields the protein CASSPPEHYEQYF. Based on the CDR3 plus reference TRBV18 and TRBJ2-7, the full variable domain is NAGVMQNPRHLVRRRGQEARLRCSPMKGHSHVYWYRQLPEEGLKFMVYLQKENIIDESGMPKERFSAEFPKEGPSILRIQQVVRGDSAAYFCASSPPEHYEQYFGPGTRLTVT.

This clone has only one observation. The chain combines TRBV7-6 with TRBJ2-5, with a weak D call TRBD2 (6 bases). V dropped 3 bases and J dropped 0 bases, with 8 bases sitting between them. This CDR3 has 14 amino acids. Germline CDR1 and CDR2: SGHVS and FNYEAQ. CDR3 nucleotide sequence: TGTGCCAGCAGCTTGGACTATCACCAAGAGACCCAGTACTTC. As protein: CASSLDYHQETQYF.

V and J are TRBV10-3 and TRBJ1-1; 8 bases line up with TRBD1. The trim removed 6 bases at V and 2 bases at J, leaving 5 bases unmatched. This CDR3 region has 14 residues. Germline lookup yields CDR1 ENHRY and CDR2 SYGVKD. CDR3 region: CAIRGTGENTEAFF. CDR3 nucleotides: TGTGCCATCAGGGGGACAGGTGAAAACACTGAAGCTTTCTTT.

J is TRBJ1-2 and V is TRBV19; D unclear. CDR1 LNHDA and CDR2 SQIVND come from the germline V gene (reference sequence). The CDR3 has 15 residues. V lost 5 bases and J 3 bases, leaving 16 bases between the germline ends. The CDR3, as DNA: TGTGCCAGTAGTCTCGGTCGTTCCCGGGACTATGGCTACACCTTC. Translation gives CASSLGRSRDYGYTF.

The chain couples TRBV4-1 to TRBJ2-7, with 8 bases lining up with TRBD2. J gave up 4 bases and V 1 base, and 9 bases lay outside the gene matches. The CDR3 sequence is 16 residues long. Germline V gene lookup returns CDR1 MGHRA and CDR2 YSYEKL. Here the CDR3 reads CASSQVPAGVLYEQYF. DNA of the CDR3: TGCGCCAGCAGCCAAGTGCCAGCGGGAGTTTTGTACGAGCAGTACTTC.

The rearrangement links TRBV14 to TRBJ2-2; TRBD2 matches 12 bases. CDR1 is SGHDN, CDR2 FVKESK, per germline. V lost 0 bases, J lost 4 bases, and 15 bases stayed unmatched. The CDR3 runs 21 residues. CDR3 sequence reads: CASSQDRTPQTSGRITGELFF. The CDR3 bases are TGTGCCAGCAGCCAAGACCGAACTCCTCAGACTAGCGGGAGAATCACCGGGGAGCTGTTTTTT.